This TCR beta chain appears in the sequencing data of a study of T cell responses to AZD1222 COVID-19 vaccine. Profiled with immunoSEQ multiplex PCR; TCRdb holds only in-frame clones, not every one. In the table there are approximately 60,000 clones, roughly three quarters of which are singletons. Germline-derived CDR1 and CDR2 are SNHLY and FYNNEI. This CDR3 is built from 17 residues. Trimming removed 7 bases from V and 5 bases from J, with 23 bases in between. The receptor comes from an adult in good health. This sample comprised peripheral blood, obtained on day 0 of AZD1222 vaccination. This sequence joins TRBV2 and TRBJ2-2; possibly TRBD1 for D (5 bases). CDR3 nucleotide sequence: TGTGCCAGCATGGAGCCAGGGCCCCCTACTTGGACCGGGGAGCTGTTTTTT. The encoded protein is CASMEPGPPTWTGELFF.